This T cell receptor beta chain was sequenced during a study of Graves' ophthalmopathy and Graves' hyperthyroidism. Ten or more counts support this clonotype. As yet, its antigen is unknown. Notes on the study in general: Sensitivity of roughly 88% and specificity of around 80% were achieved when a 13-signature model separated ophthalmopathy from stable hyperthyroidism.

Amplification from RNA transcripts yielded the TCR beta CDR3 regions. The library came from an HTBI-primed first-round RT-PCR and a second-round multiplex PCR. One entry per CDR3 protein results from TCRdb running MiXCR on the multiplex PCR reads. The sample gives 300,000 to 450,000 distinct CDR3 sequences, roughly a sixth of which show up once; roughly 2.6% is in the top ten. The trim removed 4 bases at V and 4 bases at J, leaving 4 bases unmatched. This CDR3 contains 15 residues. The sequencing input was peripheral blood. This chain links TRBV12-3 or TRBV12-4 with TRBJ2-4; 10 bases agree with TRBD2. This receptor was identified in an adult woman with stable Graves' hyperthyroidism. The CDR3 protein is CASSSSGSPKNIQYF. The CDR3 coding sequence is TGTGCCAGCAGTTCTAGCGGGAGTCCGAAAAACATTCAGTACTTC.